This TCR beta chain was retrieved from a study of cytomegalovirus exposure and HLA in healthy donors. Study-wide points: The Asian-associated ancestry cluster reportedly had fewer N-insertions than the 666-donor mean in a later analysis.

On this clone itself: Its specificity is not known.

Primers included in the PCR were 60 Vbeta and 13 Jbeta primers. Profiling relied on immunoSEQ multiplex PCR, and the TCRdb table lists in-frame clones only, not all of them. The table has more than 90,000 clones, roughly four fifths seen once. Sequenced material: PBMCs. The sequence came from a man aged 45-65 years in good health and CMV-seropositive.

The CDR3 DNA reads as TGCGCCAGCAGCCTAGGGGCCGGGGAGCTGTTTTTT. It yields the protein CASSLGAGELFF. This rearrangement joins TRBV10-1 to TRBJ2-2, with D perhaps TRBD1 (5 bases). CDR3 length equals 12 residues. V lost 6 bases and J 6 bases, leaving 8 bases between the germline ends. In germline, CDR1 is WNHNN, CDR2 SYGVQD (reference sequence).